This TCR beta chain was retrieved from a study of T cell responses to AZD1222 COVID-19 vaccine. Across the whole study: Samples with a second dose at about 4 or about 12 weeks were pooled together.

Study findings and constraints: Spike-spanning, vaccine-associated CD4 TCRs were dominant at 160-218 and 743-854.

Regarding this clone: The antigen is not known.

This table comes from immunoSEQ multiplex PCR, and its TCRdb copy is limited to in-frame clones, with some not included. There are more than 100,000 clones in the sample; about nine tenths occur only once, and 45% lies in the top ten. Trimming took 1 base from V and 3 from J, leaving 6 bases between them. Germline lookup yields CDR1 SGHVS and CDR2 FQNEAQ. This CDR3 is built from 13 residues. The clonotype originates from an adult in good health. The chain couples TRBV7-8 to TRBJ2-5; D uncertain. The starting material was peripheral blood, obtained on day 0 of AZD1222 vaccination. The CDR3 DNA sequence: TGTGCCAGCAGCTTAGGTGTGAAAGAGACCCAGTACTTC. Translated, it gives CASSLGVKETQYF.